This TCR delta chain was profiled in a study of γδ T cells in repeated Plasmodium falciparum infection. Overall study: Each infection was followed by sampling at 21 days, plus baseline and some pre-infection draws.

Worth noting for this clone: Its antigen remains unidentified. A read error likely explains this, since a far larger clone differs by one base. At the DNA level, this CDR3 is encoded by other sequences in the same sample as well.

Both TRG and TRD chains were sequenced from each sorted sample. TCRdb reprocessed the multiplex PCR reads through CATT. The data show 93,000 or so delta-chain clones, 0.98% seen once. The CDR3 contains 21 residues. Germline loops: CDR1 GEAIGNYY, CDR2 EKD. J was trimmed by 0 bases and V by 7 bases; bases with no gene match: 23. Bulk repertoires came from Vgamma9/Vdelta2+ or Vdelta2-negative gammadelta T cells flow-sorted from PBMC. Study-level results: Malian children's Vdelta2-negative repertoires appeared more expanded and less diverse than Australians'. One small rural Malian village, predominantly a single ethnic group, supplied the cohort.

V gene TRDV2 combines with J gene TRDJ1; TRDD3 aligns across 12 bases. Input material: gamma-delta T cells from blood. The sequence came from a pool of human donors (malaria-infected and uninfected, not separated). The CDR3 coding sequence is TGTGCCTGCGACGCCTCCCTCAGGTACTGGGGGATACCACAGTACACCGATAAACTCATCTTT. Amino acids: CACDASLRYWGIPQYTDKLIF.